This TCR beta chain was profiled in a study of CD8 T cells in Susac syndrome (dated by TCRdb to the late 2010s). For the wider study: Of the Susac syndrome patients who were sequenced, roughly 6 had clinically active disease and 8 or 9 were in clinical remission. Whether CD8+ T cell activation and differentiation in Susac syndrome was antigen driven was tested using repertoire sequencing. At the time of blood withdrawal, Susac syndrome patients were either therapy-naive, taking corticosteroids (with some also receiving IVIg), or on IVIg alone.

V and J are truncated by 5 bases and 1 base respectively, leaving an intervening sequence of 8 bases. The CDR3 measures 13 amino acids from cysteine to phenylalanine. Solely the CDR3 DNA is kept, with 39 bases framed from the first base. Reading the germline V gene gives CDR1 KGHSH and CDR2 LQKENI. High-throughput TCR beta sequencing profiled peripheral blood CD8+ and CD4+ T cells from healthy donors, Susac syndrome patients and multiple sclerosis patients. Susac syndrome patients met recently defined diagnostic criteria for definite or probable disease. CD8+ TEMRA cells were enriched by FACS, while bulk CD8+ and CD4+ T cells were purified by magnetic negative isolation. Blood was collected in EDTA tubes and processed within 24 hours, with PBMCs isolated through density gradient centrifugation. PBMCs intended for TCR sequencing were cryopreserved in liquid nitrogen and thawed later in a water bath at 37 degrees C. The sorted or isolated CD4+, CD8+ and CD8+ TEMRA cells had a purity of 90% or higher.

RNA was extracted using the RNeasy kit, and about 0.5 to 1 microgram was reverse transcribed with random hexamers. The immunoSEQ multiplex PCR assay, which covers 54 Vbeta and 13 Jbeta segments, was used to amplify TCR beta CDR3 regions. Bias from PCR amplification was corrected by using a synthetic template baseline for primer optimization and for computational correction. Per the source publication's procedure: Reads were annotated to V, D and J genes according to IMGT and were analyzed with immunoSEQ Analyzer, with only productive sequences retained. Clonality was computed as one minus Shannon entropy normalized by log2 of the number of productive unique sequences. Public and private clones were assessed among the 100 most prevalent clones of each patient and control. Clones were defined as Susac-specific when absent from the healthy and MS cohorts, from about 1,100 published viral clones and from other ImmuneACCESS disease sequences. TCRdb trimmed public reads at Q25 via fastp, called clones via MiXCR and kept in-frame beta chains. Each CDR3 protein appears once, grouped with its most common genes and DNA. TCRdb's processing, not the authors' own work, is the source of the V and J calls. The sample yields tens of thousands of distinct CDR3 sequences; just over 90% were counted once. 0.15% of the sample belongs to the ten largest clones.

The full study reports these points: The study acknowledged that relatively few individuals were included in the TCR sequencing and HLA analysis. In patients with Susac syndrome, the CD4+ T cell repertoire showed no detectable clonal expansion.

To note about this clonotype: It has no known antigen specificity. No qualities accompany the bases; no much larger clone lies one base away.

The source material was CD4+ T cells from PBMCs. The sequence is built from TRBV18 and TRBJ1-1; TRBD1 is perhaps the D gene, given 6 matching bases. The origin of this receptor is a human donor with Susac syndrome. The DNA reads as follows: TGTGCCAGCTCATCAGGGGAGAACACTGAAGCTTTCTTT. This yields the protein CASSSGENTEAFF.